This entry describes one TCR beta chain. Its cognate antigen has yet to be identified. Base qualities were left out, and no much larger clone turns up one base away. The intended sense of this specimen's time point label: blood sample drawn before combined kidney and bone marrow transplant. Patients were 4 combined kidney and bone marrow transplant recipients from the ITN036ST trial, and only these trial subjects had samples available. Healthy control blood was processed to PBMCs with a Ficoll density gradient and then cryopreserved, whereas patient PBMCs were collected both before and after transplant. Genomic DNA was extracted from sorted cells with the QIAGEN DNeasy Blood and Tissue Kit for TCRbeta CDR3 sequencing. Through immunoSEQ, high-throughput TCRbeta CDR3 sequencing was done commercially, including PCR amplification with internal controls and bias correction. Per the source publication's procedure: A unique productive TCRbeta sequence was defined by the CDR3 nucleotide sequence when primers matched, and otherwise by the CDR3 amino acid sequence together with the Vbeta and Jbeta genes. A sequence counted as donor-reactive if, in CFSE-low cells, the sequence had a frequency of at least 0.01% and was expanded at least 5-fold compared with unstimulated cells. Jensen-Shannon divergence calculated on the top 100 TCRbeta sequences ranked by frequency was used to measure repertoire divergence. For any sample with multiple sequencing runs, sorting error was corrected in each run separately before the runs were pooled. As stored in TCRdb, this immuneACCESS dataset retains in-frame rearrangements with V and J assigned. A fraction of the clones does not appear; measured against another copy, unresolved V genes explain less than half of the discrepancy, and the remainder lacks a known reason. D and trimming were read from the DNA, whereas the V and J calls and clone size are those reported in that table. The table for this sample lists 9,500 to 12,000 clones; 90% to 95% of them were counted only once. The top ten constitute more than 4.5% of the sample.

This entry comes from a study of Tregs in tolerant kidney transplant recipients (dated by TCRdb to about 2019). Some background on the complete study: Related donors were used in the transplants with nonmyeloablative bone marrow transplantation, and mixed chimerism was transient in the human trials. Sorted recipient Tregs were cultured with irradiated activated donor B cells plus IL-2 for less than 20 days, with restimulation on day 11. Once the B cell culture was finished, the cells were sorted into two populations: CD4+CD8-CD25+CD127- and CD4+CD8-4-1BB+CD40L-. Activated donor B cells were produced by a roughly 9-day culture on irradiated CD40L-expressing 3T3 cells in the presence of cyclosporin A and IL-4. Additional Treg samples were obtained from a roughly 3-day mixed lymphocyte reaction with belatacept, with some samples followed by a 5-day donor restimulation, before recipient CD4+CD25+CD127- cells were sorted. During sorting of primary belatacept mixed lymphocyte reaction cultures, recipient cells were distinguished from donor cells with antibodies. The study applied TCRbeta sequencing to find donor-specific regulatory T cells before combined kidney and bone marrow transplantation and then followed those same cells after transplant.

The research as a whole found: Although technical replication error seemed to be minimal, the question of biological reproducibility was not addressed directly. Donor-specific Treg expansion was found to exceed global Treg expansion in tolerant patients, suggesting antigen-driven rather than nonspecific expansion. Expanding Tregs with activated donor B cells appeared to identify the most biologically relevant and donor-specific TCRbeta repertoire. Because the PCR primers were changed over time for some patients, nucleotide-level comparison could not be performed across the samples from those patients. The study was limited by small patient numbers, and the findings need validation in larger populations and under other immunosuppression protocols.

The CDR3 spans 13 residues, from the cysteine through the phenylalanine. The sequence is cut down to CDR3 DNA, 39 bases in frame from base 1. V trim: 5 bases; J trim: 9 bases; unmatched bases: 7. The germline V gene (reference sequence) supplies CDR1 LNHDA and CDR2 SQIVND. The source is a human patient who received a combined kidney and bone marrow transplant. This sample comprised Tregs from blood cultured with allogeneic cells, obtained before the transplant. The rearranged chain carries TRBV19 and TRBJ2-1; 7 central nucleotides agree with TRBD2. The nucleotide sequence is given as TGTGCCAGTAGTGGCGGGAGTAGGGGTGAGCAGTTCTTC. Translated, this is CASSGGSRGEQFF.